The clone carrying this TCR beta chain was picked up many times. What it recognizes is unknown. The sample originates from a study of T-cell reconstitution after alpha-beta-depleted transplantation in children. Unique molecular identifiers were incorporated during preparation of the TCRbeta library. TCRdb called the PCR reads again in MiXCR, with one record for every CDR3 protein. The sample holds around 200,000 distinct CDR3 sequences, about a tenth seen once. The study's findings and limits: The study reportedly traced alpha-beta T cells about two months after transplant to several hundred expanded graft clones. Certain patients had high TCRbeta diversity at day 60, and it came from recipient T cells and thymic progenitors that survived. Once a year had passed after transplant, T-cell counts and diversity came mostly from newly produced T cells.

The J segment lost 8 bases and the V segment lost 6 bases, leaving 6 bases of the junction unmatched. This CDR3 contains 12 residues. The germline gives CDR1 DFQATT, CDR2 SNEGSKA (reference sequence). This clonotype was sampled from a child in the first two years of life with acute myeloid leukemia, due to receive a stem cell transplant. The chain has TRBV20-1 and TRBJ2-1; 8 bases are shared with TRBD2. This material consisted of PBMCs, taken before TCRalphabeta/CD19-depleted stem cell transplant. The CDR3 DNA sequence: TGCAGTGCCACGACTAGCGTGGATGAGCAGTTCTTC. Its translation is CSATTSVDEQFF.